A single sample is the source of the 30 T cell receptor beta chains below, sequenced in a study of T cell responses to AZD1222 COVID-19 vaccine. Assay: immunoSEQ multiplex PCR; the TCRdb copy retains only in-frame clones and omits some. The sample yields over 130,000 clones, 92% seen once. Specimen: peripheral blood, collected 28 days after the second AZD1222 dose. Source of these receptors: an adult who received the AZD1222 COVID-19 vaccine.

This clone was observed once. J is TRBJ1-1 and V is TRBV19, with D perhaps TRBD1 (5 bases). The CDR3 totals 13 residues. V shed 4 bases and J shed 2 bases, with 8 bases lying between them. CDR1 is LNHDA, CDR2 SQIVND, per germline (reference sequence). The CDR3 DNA sequence: TGTGCCAGTAGTAGGGGACTCAACACTGAAGCTTTCTTT. This sequence encodes CASSRGLNTEAFF.

The gene calls are TRBV6-1 and TRBJ1-5; 9 nucleotides match TRBD1. The CDR3 runs to 16 residues. From germline, CDR1 is MNHNS and CDR2 SASEGT. V was pared by 1 base and J by 6 bases, with 7 bases of the junction left unmatched. The CDR3 sequence is CASSEGRTGDFQPQHF. Here the CDR3 DNA reads TGTGCCAGCAGTGAAGGCCGGACAGGGGATTTTCAGCCCCAGCATTTT.

The chain employs TRBV2 and TRBJ2-1; 7 nucleotides align to TRBD1. J lost 0 bases, V lost 8 bases, and 4 bases had no gene match. The CDR3 is 14 residues long. From germline, CDR1 is SNHLY and CDR2 FYNNEI. The CDR3 nucleotides are TGTGCCAGCCGTGCAGGGGGCTCCTACAATGAGCAGTTCTTC. It specifies CASRAGGSYNEQFF.

This chain links TRBV10-3 with TRBJ2-3; 12 bases line up with TRBD2. The germline V gene has CDR1 ENHRY and CDR2 SYGVKD. The CDR3 is 15 amino acids. The V segment lost 7 bases and the J segment 2 bases; nucleotides outside the gene matches: 4. Here the CDR3 DNA reads TGTGCCATCACGAGACTAGCGGGAGACACAGATACGCAGTATTTT. It specifies CAITRLAGDTDTQYF.

The chain has TRBV28 and TRBJ2-3; no clear D gene. V lost 5 bases to trimming and J lost 0 bases, with 12 bases between them. The CDR3 has 15 amino acids. Germline CDR1 is MDHEN and CDR2 is SYDVKM. CDR3 DNA sequence: TGTGCCAGCAGTGAAAACGGACGGAGCACAGATACGCAGTATTTT. Protein sequence: CASSENGRSTDTQYF. Looking up the rest from reference TRBV28 and TRBJ2-3 gives the full variable domain: DVKVTQSSRYLVKRTGEKVFLECVQDMDHENMFWYRQDPGLGLRLIYFSYDVKMKEKGDIPEGYSVSREKKERFSLILESASTNQTSMYLCASSENGRSTDTQYFGPGTRLTVL.

The count of this clone is one. The chain links TRBV6-5 to TRBJ2-7; TRBD1 is a possible D gene (6 bases). There are 13 residues in the CDR3. CDR1 and CDR2 from the germline V gene are MNHEY and SVGAGI. The germline V and J ends were trimmed by 10 bases and 4 bases, with 17 bases remaining between them. For the CDR3, the DNA is TGTGCCACCCAGGGGCAGGGTGTTTACGAGCAGTACTTC. This codes for CATQGQGVYEQYF.

The chain joins TRBV7-9 to TRBJ2-7; 11 positions match TRBD2. Germline values: CDR1 SEHNR, CDR2 FQNEAQ (reference sequence). J lost 3 bases, V lost 3 bases, and 1 base had no gene match. The CDR3 runs to 14 residues. This CDR3 reads CASSFTSGSYEQYF. DNA for the CDR3: TGTGCCAGCAGCTTTACTAGCGGGAGCTACGAGCAGTACTTC.

The chain links TRBV7-2 to TRBJ1-5; D might be TRBD1 (5 bases). CDR3 length: 16 residues. Between the trimmed V and J ends, which lost 1 base and 8 bases, there was a span of 18 bases. Looked up from germline, CDR1 is SGHTA and CDR2 is FQGNSA. In nucleotides, the CDR3 is TGTGCCAGCAGCTTAGGGCCAGCCGGGGGAGGGGAGCCCCAGCATTTT. It codes for CASSLGPAGGGEPQHF.

The chain is built from TRBV5-1 and TRBJ2-1; possibly TRBD1 or TRBD2 for D (8 bases each). This CDR3 contains 19 residues. Germline assignment: CDR1 SGHRS and CDR2 YFSETQ. V lost 5 bases to trimming and J lost 8 bases, with 32 bases between them. The CDR3 protein is CASRRSGGWVGLASDEQFF. CDR3 in DNA: TGCGCCAGCAGGCGGTCAGGGGGCTGGGTAGGACTAGCTTCCGATGAGCAGTTCTTC.

V usage is TRBV25-1 and J usage is TRBJ1-4; 7 bases are a match to TRBD1. Losses at the gene ends were 4 bases for V and 4 bases for J; bases not matched to a gene: 9. The CDR3 runs 16 residues. Germline CDR1 MGHDK, CDR2 SYGVNS. The CDR3 protein is CASSAEGTEGNEKLFF. CDR3 nucleotides: TGTGCCAGCAGTGCCGAAGGGACAGAGGGTAATGAAAAACTGTTTTTT. The entire variable domain, with the rest obtained from reference TRBV25-1 and TRBJ1-4, is as follows: EADIYQTPRYLVIGTGKKITLECSQTMGHDKMYWYQQDPGMELHLIHYSYGVNSTEKGDLSSESTVSRIRTEHFPLTLESARPSHTSQYLCASSAEGTEGNEKLFFGSGTQLSVL.

V is TRBV4-3 and J is TRBJ2-1; 9 nucleotides match TRBD2. CDR1 is LGHNA, CDR2 YSLEER, per germline. V lost 0 bases to trimming and J lost 5 bases; unmatched junction nucleotides: 5. The CDR3 is 16 amino acids. CDR3 residues: CASSQDGGLADNEQFF. The CDR3 DNA is TGCGCCAGCAGCCAAGATGGGGGACTAGCCGACAATGAGCAGTTCTTC.

The chain has TRBV19 and TRBJ1-2; 7 bases line up with TRBD1. Per the germline V gene, CDR1 is LNHDA and CDR2 is SQIVND (reference sequence). J gave up 3 bases and V 5 bases, and 6 bases lay outside the gene matches. The CDR3 has 14 residues. The CDR3: CASSRGTEDYGYTF. In DNA form, the CDR3 reads TGTGCCAGTAGTCGAGGGACAGAAGACTATGGCTACACCTTC.

This clone was counted once. The CDR3 DNA reads as TGTGCCAGCAGCCCGCGGACTAGCGGTTTTGGTGAGCAGTACTTC. Translated, it gives CASSPRTSGFGEQYF. J is TRBJ2-7 and V is TRBV5-6; TRBD2 matches 10 bases. With V trimmed by 4 bases and J by 7 bases, 11 bases remained unmatched. The germline gives CDR1 SGHDT, CDR2 YYEEEE. The CDR3 covers 15 residues.

This chain connects TRBV4-1 to TRBJ2-1, with 10 nucleotides matching TRBD2. V was clipped by 0 bases and J by 5 bases; unmatched bases: 10. Germline V CDR1 and CDR2: MGHRA, YSYEKL. The CDR3 extends over 18 amino acids. CDR3 in amino acids: CASSQEGAGGPLNNEQFF. The CDR3, as DNA: TGCGCCAGCAGCCAAGAAGGAGCGGGAGGGCCTTTGAACAATGAGCAGTTCTTC.

About this clone: At the DNA level, this CDR3 is encoded by other sequences in the same sample as well. The rearrangement links TRBV20-1 to TRBJ1-5; the D gene is possibly TRBD1 (6 bases). Trimming took 3 bases from V and 0 from J, leaving 9 bases between them. The CDR3 is 14 residues long. The germline V gene encodes CDR1 DFQATT and CDR2 SNEGSKA (reference sequence). The chain's CDR3 is CSASTGASNQPQHF. The CDR3 DNA follows: TGCAGTGCTAGTACGGGGGCTAGCAATCAGCCCCAGCATTTT.

The rearrangement joins TRBV19 to TRBJ1-5, with D tentatively TRBD1 (6 bases). Germline loops: CDR1 LNHDA, CDR2 SQIVND (reference sequence). This CDR3 spans 15 amino acids. Deletions cut 7 bases from V and 0 bases from J, with 13 bases between. The CDR3 coding sequence is TGTGCCAGTACCCAGGGGACATATAGCAATCAGCCCCAGCATTTT. It yields the protein CASTQGTYSNQPQHF.

This sequence joins TRBV24-1 and TRBJ1-2; perhaps TRBD1 as D (6 bases). Germline CDR1 KGHDR, CDR2 SFDVKD. This CDR3 is 13 amino acids long. V dropped 6 bases and J dropped 4 bases, with 11 bases sitting between them. CDR3 residues: CATSSRGAYGYTF. The CDR3, as DNA: TGTGCCACCAGTTCGAGGGGGGCCTATGGCTACACCTTC.

The chain employs TRBV19 and TRBJ2-7, with TRBD2 as a possible D gene (7 bases). Trimming shortened V by 3 bases and J by 4 bases, and 19 bases separated the two germline ends. CDR3 length equals 16 residues. Germline CDR1 reads LNHDA; CDR2 reads SQIVND (reference sequence). CDR3 DNA sequence: TGTGCCAGTAGTATTCAAGGGGGGGCTTTAGGGTACGAGCAGTACTTC. This codes for CASSIQGGALGYEQYF.

The chain links TRBV5-1 to TRBJ1-2; possibly TRBD1 for D (5 bases). This CDR3 spans 15 amino acids. V was pared by 1 base and J by 6 bases, with 16 bases between. Germline assignment: CDR1 SGHRS and CDR2 YFSETQ. CDR3 nucleotide sequence: TGCGCCAGCAGCTTGCCAGGCGGAGGGGTAGATGGCTACACCTTC. Its protein is CASSLPGGGVDGYTF.

The V call is TRBV5-1, the J call TRBJ2-1, with 7 bases fitting TRBD2. The germline CDR1 and CDR2 sequences are SGHRS and YFSETQ. The CDR3 length is 19 residues. J was trimmed by 1 base and V by 0 bases; bases with no gene match: 13. Here the CDR3 reads CASSLGRAVSGISYNEQFF. The DNA of the CDR3 is TGCGCCAGCAGCTTGGGCAGGGCAGTGAGCGGGATATCCTACAATGAGCAGTTCTTC. The whole variable domain, remainder taken from reference TRBV5-1 and TRBJ2-1, is KAGVTQTPRYLIKTRGQQVTLSCSPISGHRSVSWYQQTPGQGLQFLFEYFSETQRNKGNFPGRFSGRQFSNSRSEMNVSTLELGDSALYLCASSLGRAVSGISYNEQFFGPGTRLTVL.

This clone has a single count. The V gene is TRBV7-9, the J gene TRBJ1-2; 10 nucleotides line up with TRBD1. CDR3 length equals 17 residues. V lost 5 bases to trimming and J lost 4 bases; unmatched junction nucleotides: 13. Germline V gene sequence: CDR1 SEHNR, CDR2 FQNEAQ (reference sequence). In DNA, the CDR3 is TGTGCCAGCAGCCCAACCGGGACAGGGGAGTTATTCTATGGCTACACCTTC. This encodes CASSPTGTGELFYGYTF.

V usage is TRBV7-9 and J usage is TRBJ2-7, with 7 bases identical to TRBD1. Germline V gene lookup returns CDR1 SEHNR and CDR2 FQNEAQ (reference sequence). With V trimmed by 7 bases and J by 4 bases, 19 bases remained unmatched. CDR3 length: 17 amino acids. CDR3 in DNA: TGTGCCAGCACCCCTACGGGCTGGGCAGGGGGTAGGTACGAGCAGTACTTC. As protein: CASTPTGWAGGRYEQYF.

The gene calls are TRBV12-3 or TRBV12-4 and TRBJ2-1; D unresolved. The CDR3 has 12 residues. Trimming pared 6 bases from V and 9 bases from J, leaving 12 bases between. The CDR3, as DNA: TGTGCCAGCAGGATATTTTCGGCTGAGCAGTTCTTC. Translated: CASRIFSAEQFF.

V usage is TRBV24-1 and J usage is TRBJ2-7; no clear D. Germline-derived CDR1 and CDR2 are KGHDR and SFDVKD. This CDR3 is 15 amino acids long. Trimming took 0 bases from V and 1 from J, leaving 9 bases between them. CDR3 bases: TGTGCCACCAGTGATTTGAATTTGGTTTCCTACGAGCAGTACTTC. This gives the protein CATSDLNLVSYEQYF.

The gene calls are TRBV2 and TRBJ1-4, with 7 bases that match TRBD1. CDR1 and CDR2 from the germline V gene are SNHLY and FYNNEI. CDR3 length equals 14 residues. The V and J ends lost 4 bases and 6 bases, in that order; junction bases with no gene match: 5. The CDR3 here is CASSVDRADEKLFF. The CDR3 DNA reads as TGTGCCAGCAGTGTCGACAGGGCTGATGAAAAACTGTTTTTT. The full variable domain, with the rest looked up from reference TRBV2 and TRBJ1-4, is EPEVTQTPSHQVTQMGQEVILRCVPISNHLYFYWYRQILGQKVEFLVSFYNNEISEKSEIFDDQFSVERPDGSNFTLKIRSTKLEDSAMYFCASSVDRADEKLFFGSGTQLSVL.

The rearrangement links TRBV19 to TRBJ2-7, with 9 bases that match TRBD1. The V gene end was trimmed by 9 bases and the J gene end by 3 bases; junction bases not matched to a gene: 6. CDR3 length equals 13 residues. Per the germline V gene, CDR1 is LNHDA and CDR2 is SQIVND (reference sequence). The CDR3 loop is CASAQGQGYEQYF. As DNA, the CDR3 is TGTGCCAGCGCTCAGGGACAGGGCTACGAGCAGTACTTC.

V and J are TRBV7-2 and TRBJ1-2, with a weak D call TRBD1 (5 bases). Between the trimmed V and J ends, which lost 5 bases and 3 bases, there was a span of 16 bases. Germline loops: CDR1 SGHTA, CDR2 FQGNSA. The CDR3 runs 15 residues. The CDR3 loop reads CASSPGDPRDYGYTF. The CDR3 nucleotides read TGTGCCAGCAGCCCGGGGGACCCCCGGGACTATGGCTACACCTTC.

Written as DNA, the CDR3 is TGTGCCAGCAGGACCGGGACAGGGGGCCACGAGCAGTACTTC. It yields the protein CASRTGTGGHEQYF. The chain carries TRBV28 and TRBJ2-7, with 12 bases aligning to TRBD1. The V gene end was trimmed by 6 bases and the J gene end by 5 bases; junction bases not matched to a gene: 5. There are 14 residues in the CDR3. CDR1 and CDR2 from the germline V gene are MDHEN and SYDVKM.

The rearrangement uses TRBV4-3 and TRBJ1-4; D is ambiguous. Germline V gene lookup returns CDR1 LGHNA and CDR2 YSLEER. V was pared by 4 bases and J by 8 bases, with 11 bases between. The CDR3 has 13 amino acids. The CDR3 DNA sequence: TGCGCCAGCAGCCCTGGACCGCGGGAAAAACTGTTTTTT. Its translation: CASSPGPREKLFF.

The J gene is TRBJ1-1, the V gene TRBV7-8; D ambiguous. Trimming removed 5 bases at V and 0 bases at J, with 7 bases between. The CDR3 has 13 residues. Germline CDR1 and CDR2: SGHVS and FQNEAQ. CDR3 loop: CASSRQVNTEAFF. The CDR3 nucleotides are TGTGCCAGCAGCCGACAAGTGAACACTGAAGCTTTCTTT.